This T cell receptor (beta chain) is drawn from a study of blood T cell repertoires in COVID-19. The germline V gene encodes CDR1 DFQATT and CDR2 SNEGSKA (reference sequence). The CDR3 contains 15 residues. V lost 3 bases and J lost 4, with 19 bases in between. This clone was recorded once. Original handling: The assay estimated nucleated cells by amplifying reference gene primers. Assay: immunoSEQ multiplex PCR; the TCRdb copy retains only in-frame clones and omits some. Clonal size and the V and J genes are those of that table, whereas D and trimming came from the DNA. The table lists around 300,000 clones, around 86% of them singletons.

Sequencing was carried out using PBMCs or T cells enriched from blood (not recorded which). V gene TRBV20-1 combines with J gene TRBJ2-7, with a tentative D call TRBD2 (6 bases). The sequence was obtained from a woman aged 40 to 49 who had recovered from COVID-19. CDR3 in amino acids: CSASPWRGSSYEQYF. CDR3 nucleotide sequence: TGCAGTGCTAGTCCCTGGCGGGGCAGTTCTTACGAGCAGTACTTC.